These 10 T cell receptor beta chains were all obtained from the same sample, sequenced in a study of T-cell memory formation after mild COVID-19. TCRdb re-called the 5' RACE reads with MiXCR, one entry per CDR3 protein. The sample comprises over 400,000 distinct CDR3 sequences, 23% of which are singletons, and roughly 13% rests with the top ten. Sequencing used PBMCs or a T cell subset sorted from them (not recorded which). Receptor source: an adult woman who had mild COVID-19 (a few samples of this study predate the infection). Cell type and time point are not known.

The chain joins TRBV6-5 to TRBJ2-5; D is possibly TRBD1 (6 bases). The germline V and J ends were trimmed by 0 bases and 4 bases, with 12 bases remaining between them. CDR1 and CDR2 (germline): MNHEY, SVGAGI. The CDR3 runs to 15 residues. CDR3: CASSYSRGFGETQYF. The CDR3 nucleotides are TGTGCCAGCAGTTACTCGAGGGGGTTTGGAGAGACCCAGTACTTC.

This clonotype was seen more than once but under ten times. The chain couples TRBV2 to TRBJ2-3; possible D gene TRBD2, 5 bases. Germline V gene data show CDR1 as SNHLY and CDR2 as FYNNEI. The CDR3 sequence is 12 residues long. V lost 4 bases to trimming and J lost 5 bases, with 7 bases between them. Written as DNA, the CDR3 is TGTGCCAGCAGTGTTCGGGGAGATACGCAGTATTTT. Its translation: CASSVRGDTQYF.

This clonotype has only a few counts. The chain uses TRBV20-1 and TRBJ2-3; D is perhaps TRBD1 or TRBD2 (7 bases each). Trimming took off 4 bases at V and 3 bases at J, with 14 bases between the two ends. The CDR3 totals 14 residues. The germline V gene encodes CDR1 DFQATT and CDR2 SNEGSKA (reference sequence). CDR3 in amino acids: CSATPGGGTDTQYF. The CDR3 DNA is TGCAGTGCTACCCCAGGGGGAGGGACAGATACGCAGTATTTT.

The sample holds a few counts of this clonotype. The chain links TRBV5-1 to TRBJ2-5; D is unresolved. Germline V lookup: CDR1 SGHRS, CDR2 YFSETQ. V lost 0 bases to trimming and J lost 1 base, with 13 bases between them. The CDR3 totals 16 residues. CDR3 bases: TGCGCCAGCAGCTTGGGGGTCTTGTCGGGCCAAGAGACCCAGTACTTC. Translation gives CASSLGVLSGQETQYF.

This clonotype was counted a few times. The chain is built from TRBV5-1 and TRBJ2-7; the D gene could be TRBD1 or TRBD2 (5 bases each). Germline V gene lookup returns CDR1 SGHRS and CDR2 YFSETQ. CDR3 size: 14 residues. The ends were cut back, 0 bases at V and 3 bases at J, with 10 bases in the middle. The CDR3 here is CASSLGDGLYEQYF. The CDR3 DNA reads TGCGCCAGCAGCTTGGGGGACGGACTCTACGAGCAGTACTTC.

The chain combines TRBV12-3 or TRBV12-4 with TRBJ1-1; maybe TRBD1 (6 bases). V was cut by 8 bases and J by 0 bases, with 13 bases left in between. The CDR3 totals 14 residues. The CDR3 bases are TGTGCCAGCTGGGTGAGGGGGGTGAACACTGAAGCTTTCTTT. Translation gives CASWVRGVNTEAFF.

The V gene is TRBV7-9, the J gene TRBJ2-1; tentatively, D is TRBD2 (6 bases). In germline, CDR1 is SEHNR, CDR2 FQNEAQ (reference sequence). This CDR3 is built from 17 residues. Trimming pared 5 bases from V and 0 bases from J, leaving 17 bases between. CDR3 residues: CASSPRTGTHSYNEQFF. Written as DNA, the CDR3 is TGTGCCAGCAGCCCTAGGACCGGGACTCACTCCTACAATGAGCAGTTCTTC.

V is TRBV9 and J is TRBJ1-2, with a weak D call TRBD1 (5 bases). The germline CDR1 and CDR2 sequences are SGDLS and YYNGEE. There are 13 residues in the CDR3. Between the trimmed V and J ends, which lost 6 bases and 0 bases, there was a span of 9 bases. The CDR3 nucleotides read TGTGCCAGCACCCGGGGGACTAACTATGGCTACACCTTC. Translated: CASTRGTNYGYTF.

This chain links TRBV12-3 or TRBV12-4 with TRBJ2-7; TRBD2 aligns across 7 bases. The CDR3 sequence is 15 residues long. Trimming cost V 6 bases and J 5 bases; bases outside gene matches: 13. CDR3 coding DNA: TGTGCCAGCAGCCCATTGGGCGGGAGTACCGACGAGCAGTACTTC. Translating it yields CASSPLGGSTDEQYF.

The count of this clonotype is one. The chain carries TRBV28 and TRBJ2-2; D not certain. The germline CDR1 and CDR2 sequences are MDHEN and SYDVKM. CDR3 size: 13 residues. V lost 7 bases to trimming and J lost 7 bases, with 13 bases between them. The CDR3 region is CASNGRAGGELFF. Written as DNA, the CDR3 is TGTGCCAGCAATGGCCGTGCCGGCGGGGAGCTGTTTTTT.